A selection of T cell receptor beta chains follows, all from one sample in a study of T cell repertoires in cytomegalovirus infection. TCRdb re-called the reads with MiXCR, one entry per CDR3 protein. The top ten clones hold around 2.4% of a sample with some 300,000 distinct CDR3 sequences, around 10% of them seen once. Source material: PBMCs. The receptors were sampled from a human donor in good health (CMV status not recorded). Some clones in this sample may be carry-over from other donors' samples. Each CDR3 is given with its conserved first and last residue. D genes are given only for firm matches. The listing skips clone size in some rows; elsewhere it reads once, few, many or a size class.

D gene	V gene	clone size	J gene	CDR3 protein	CDR3 DNA
NA	TRBV20-1	many	TRBJ1-2	CSARGRVGRFNYGYTF	TGCAGTGCTAGAGGGCGAGTGGGACGGTTTAACTATGGCTACACCTTC
TRBD1	TRBV12-3/TRBV12-4	many	TRBJ2-3	CASTLGTASTDTQYF	TGTGCCAGCACCCTCGGGACAGCTAGCACAGATACGCAGTATTTT
NA	TRBV29-1	NA	TRBJ1-2	CSVGARKGRGYGYTF	TGCAGCGTGGGGGCCCGGAAGGGGCGCGGCTATGGCTACACCTTC
NA	TRBV7-9	few	TRBJ2-1	CASSSELGEQFF	TGTGCCAGCAGCTCTGAGTTGGGTGAGCAGTTCTTC
NA	TRBV20-1	NA	TRBJ1-2	CSASGQVNYGYTF	TGCAGTGCTAGTGGACAAGTAAACTATGGCTACACCTTC
NA	TRBV6-5	many	TRBJ1-1	CASSYKGVYTEAFF	TGTGCCAGCAGTTACAAGGGCGTGTACACTGAAGCTTTCTTT
NA	TRBV7-2	many	TRBJ1-2	CASSLRTGHIEDYTF	TGTGCCAGCAGCTTGAGGACCGGGCACATAGAAGACTACACCTTC
NA	TRBV7-2	many	TRBJ2-1	CASSLVAQVANEQFF	TGTGCCAGCAGCTTAGTGGCTCAGGTGGCCAATGAGCAGTTCTTC
TRBD2	TRBV28	many	TRBJ2-5	CASSSLTSGLFQETQYF	TGTGCCAGCAGTTCCCTGACTAGCGGGCTCTTTCAAGAGACCCAGTACTTC
NA	TRBV20-1	NA	TRBJ1-1	CSARDRVNTEAFF	TGCAGTGCTAGAGATAGGGTGAACACTGAAGCTTTCTTT
TRBD1	TRBV7-2	many	TRBJ2-1	CASSLPGQGFSTRSYNEQFF	TGTGCCAGCAGCTTACCGGGACAGGGTTTCTCTACGAGGTCCTACAATGAGCAGTTCTTC
NA	TRBV4-2	few	TRBJ2-1	CASSQDRVDGEQFF	TGTGCCAGCAGCCAAGACAGGGTGGACGGGGAGCAGTTCTTC
NA	TRBV11-2	many	TRBJ2-6	CASSLDWGPSGANVLTF	TGTGCCAGCAGCTTAGATTGGGGGCCCTCTGGGGCCAACGTCCTGACTTTC
TRBD1	TRBV7-6	many	TRBJ1-1	CASSLGGGSTEAFF	TGTGCCAGCAGCTTAGGAGGGGGCTCGACTGAAGCTTTCTTT
NA	TRBV28	few	TRBJ2-7	CASTSASRAYEQYF	TGTGCCAGCACGTCGGCAAGCAGGGCGTACGAGCAGTACTTC
NA	TRBV18	NA	TRBJ2-6	CASSPTGRGSSGANVLTF	TGTGCCAGCTCACCAACAGGCAGGGGTTCCTCTGGGGCCAACGTCCTGACTTTC
NA	TRBV7-2	many	TRBJ1-4	CASSLTSTNEKLFF	TGTGCCAGCAGCTTAACATCAACTAATGAAAAACTGTTTTTT
NA	TRBV7-6	many	TRBJ2-2	CASSRVNTGELFF	TGTGCCAGCAGCAGGGTGAACACCGGGGAGCTGTTTTTT
NA	TRBV20-1	NA	TRBJ1-2	CSARGREGPNYGYTF	TGCAGTGCTAGGGGTAGGGAAGGTCCTAACTATGGCTACACCTTC
TRBD2	TRBV7-6	many	TRBJ2-2	CASSKLAGQSNTGELFF	TGTGCCAGCAGCAAACTAGCGGGGCAATCGAACACCGGGGAGCTGTTTTTT
TRBD2	TRBV7-9	few	TRBJ2-2	CASSITSGANTGELFF	TGTGCCAGCAGCATAACTAGCGGGGCCAACACCGGGGAGCTGTTTTTT
NA	TRBV19	few	TRBJ2-4	CASNSGGIAKNIQYF	TGTGCCAGTAACTCAGGGGGGATAGCCAAAAACATTCAGTACTTC
NA	TRBV12-3/TRBV12-4	many	TRBJ2-7	CASSYHRGYEQYF	TGTGCCAGCAGTTACCATAGAGGCTACGAGCAGTACTTC
TRBD1	TRBV29-1	many	TRBJ2-3	CSVDRPQGTDTQYF	TGCAGCGTCGATCGGCCACAGGGGACAGATACGCAGTATTTT
TRBD2	TRBV24-1	NA	TRBJ2-2	CATSAASGVRDLFF	TGTGCCACCAGTGCGGCTAGCGGGGTCCGGGATCTGTTTTTT
NA	TRBV20-1	NA	TRBJ1-5	CSASIQGNNQPQHF	TGCAGTGCCAGCATTCAGGGGAACAATCAGCCCCAGCATTTT
NA	TRBV9	once	TRBJ2-3	CASSGARGDTQYF	TGTGCCAGCAGCGGGGCCCGTGGGGATACGCAGTATTTT
NA	TRBV29-1	few	TRBJ2-2	CSVDPGQGNTGELFF	TGCAGCGTTGACCCCGGCCAGGGCAACACCGGGGAGCTGTTTTTT
TRBD2	TRBV7-2	many	TRBJ2-7	CASSLGRGEGEQYF	TGTGCCAGCAGCTTAGGGCGCGGGGAGGGCGAGCAGTACTTC
TRBD2	TRBV13	few	TRBJ2-5	CASSLDGGTQETQYF	TGTGCCAGCAGCCTGGACGGGGGGACCCAAGAGACCCAGTACTTC
TRBD2	TRBV7-2	many	TRBJ2-1	CASSLGRGGGNEQFF	TGTGCCAGCAGCTTGGGGCGGGGGGGGGGCAATGAGCAGTTCTTC
NA	TRBV28	many	TRBJ1-3	CASSNFPPWTSGNTIYF	TGTGCCAGCAGCAATTTCCCCCCCTGGACCTCTGGAAACACCATATATTTT
NA	TRBV20-1	many	TRBJ1-2	CSARGARHLTSIYGYTF	TGCAGTGCTAGAGGGGCCCGACATTTGACCTCTATCTATGGCTACACCTTC
NA	TRBV5-5	many	TRBJ1-1	CASSFRLIVLSNTEAFF	TGTGCCAGCAGCTTTCGCTTGATTGTACTCTCGAACACTGAAGCTTTCTTT
NA	TRBV19	many	TRBJ1-1	CASTRAGGLLMNTEAFF	TGTGCCAGTACCCGAGCGGGGGGCCTGCTCATGAACACTGAAGCTTTCTTT
NA	TRBV7-2	many	TRBJ2-1	CASSLRASRNNEQFF	TGTGCCAGCAGCTTAAGGGCTAGCAGAAACAATGAGCAGTTCTTC
NA	TRBV11-2	many	TRBJ2-3	CASSYPPVILTDTQYF	TGTGCCAGCAGCTACCCCCCGGTGATACTGACAGATACGCAGTATTTT
NA	TRBV20-1	NA	TRBJ2-6	CSASRESGANVLTF	TGCAGTGCTAGTCGGGAGTCTGGGGCCAACGTCCTGACTTTC
NA	TRBV28	many	TRBJ2-3	CASTPYKERFGRTDTQYF	TGTGCCAGCACCCCCTACAAGGAGAGGTTCGGACGCACAGATACGCAGTATTTT
TRBD2	TRBV7-2	many	TRBJ2-2	CASSSLAGAFLNTGELFF	TGTGCCAGCAGCTCCTTAGCGGGGGCCTTTTTGAACACCGGGGAGCTGTTTTTT
NA	TRBV7-9	NA	TRBJ1-2	CASSPGSFYGYTF	TGTGCCAGCAGCCCTGGCTCCTTCTATGGCTACACCTTC
NA	TRBV14	NA	TRBJ1-6	CASSNRWRGSYNSPLHF	TGTGCCAGCAGCAACCGATGGCGGGGTTCCTATAATTCACCCCTCCACTTT
TRBD1	TRBV7-2	few	TRBJ1-2	CASSPDRGSNYGYTF	TGTGCCAGCAGTCCAGACAGGGGATCTAACTATGGCTACACCTTC
NA	TRBV7-6	many	TRBJ2-2	CASSLGGVGTGELFF	TGTGCCAGCAGCTTAGGGGGGGTTGGCACCGGGGAGCTGTTTTTT
NA	TRBV7-2	many	TRBJ2-7	CASSFSYEQYF	TGTGCCAGCAGCTTCTCCTACGAGCAGTACTTC
TRBD2	TRBV14	NA	TRBJ2-5	CASSPGLAHQETQYF	TGTGCCAGCAGCCCGGGACTAGCTCACCAAGAGACCCAGTACTTC
NA	TRBV23-1	few	TRBJ2-3	CASEASQLPQYF	TGCGCCAGCGAAGCTAGCCAGCTTCCGCAGTATTTT
NA	TRBV7-8	many	TRBJ1-2	CASSLDQSNYGYTF	TGTGCCAGCAGCTTAGACCAGAGTAACTATGGCTACACCTTC
NA	TRBV6-2/TRBV6-3	many	TRBJ2-1	CASRYRLGQFLGNEQFF	TGTGCCAGCAGGTATCGACTTGGACAGTTTCTAGGCAATGAGCAGTTCTTC
NA	TRBV7-9	many	TRBJ2-5	CASSPPGHRQETQYF	TGTGCCAGCAGCCCCCCGGGACATCGCCAAGAGACCCAGTACTTC
NA	TRBV29-1	NA	TRBJ1-1	CSVDVLGQGLKEAFF	TGCAGCGTTGACGTACTCGGTCAAGGGCTCAAAGAAGCTTTCTTT